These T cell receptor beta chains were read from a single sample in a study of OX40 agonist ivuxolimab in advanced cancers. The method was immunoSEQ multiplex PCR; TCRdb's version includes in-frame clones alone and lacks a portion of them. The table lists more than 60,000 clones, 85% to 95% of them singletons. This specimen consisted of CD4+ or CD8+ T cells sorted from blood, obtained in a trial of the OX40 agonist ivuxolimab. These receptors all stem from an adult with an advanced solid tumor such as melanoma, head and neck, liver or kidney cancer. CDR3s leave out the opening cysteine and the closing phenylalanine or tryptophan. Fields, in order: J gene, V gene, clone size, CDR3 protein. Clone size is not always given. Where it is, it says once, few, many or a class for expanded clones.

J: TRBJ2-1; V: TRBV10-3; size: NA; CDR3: AISGGGASYNEQF
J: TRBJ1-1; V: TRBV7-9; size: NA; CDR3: ASSFGGLNTEAF
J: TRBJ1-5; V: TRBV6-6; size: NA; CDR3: ASSSASGPQH
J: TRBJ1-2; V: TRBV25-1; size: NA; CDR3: ASSHGQWWGYT
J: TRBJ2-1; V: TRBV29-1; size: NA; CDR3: SAITRLAGGEQF
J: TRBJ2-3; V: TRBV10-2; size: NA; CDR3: ASKFRGRTDTQY
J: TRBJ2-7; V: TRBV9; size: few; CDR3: ASSPGWDIGLTYEQY
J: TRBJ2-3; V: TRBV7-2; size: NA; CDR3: ASSPGLAYTDTQY
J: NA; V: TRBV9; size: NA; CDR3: ASSAGGLSYEQY
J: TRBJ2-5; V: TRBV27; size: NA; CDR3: ASSLWPGAGRSVETQY
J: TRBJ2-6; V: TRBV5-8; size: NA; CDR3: ASSDWTAVSSGANVLT
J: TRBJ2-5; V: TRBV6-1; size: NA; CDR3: AGNKIAGGGETQY
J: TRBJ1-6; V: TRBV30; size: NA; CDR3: AWSPGQRDSPLH
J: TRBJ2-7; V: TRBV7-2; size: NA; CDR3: ASSSGGNSYEQY
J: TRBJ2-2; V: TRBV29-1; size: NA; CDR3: SVEKSGEITGELF
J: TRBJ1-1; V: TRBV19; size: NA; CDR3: ASSIGQAGNTEAF
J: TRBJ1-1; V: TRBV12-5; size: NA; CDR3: ASGLWLGNTEAF
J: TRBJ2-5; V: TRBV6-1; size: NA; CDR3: ASSEAYGAPETQY
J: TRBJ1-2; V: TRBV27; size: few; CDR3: ASRLSGFARNYGYT
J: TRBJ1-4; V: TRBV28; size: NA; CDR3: ASSFGTVILNEKLF
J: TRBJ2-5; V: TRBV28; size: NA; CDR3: ASSLSPNRDVQETQY
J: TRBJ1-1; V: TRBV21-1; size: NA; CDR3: ASSDRGLNTEAF
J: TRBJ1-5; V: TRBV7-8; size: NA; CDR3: ASSLEGYQPQH
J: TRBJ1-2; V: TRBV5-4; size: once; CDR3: ASSLVVTGNYGYT
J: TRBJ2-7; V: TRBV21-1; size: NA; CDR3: ASSKVRDRSSYEQY
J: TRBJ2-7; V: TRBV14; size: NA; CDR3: ASSQLGNYEQY
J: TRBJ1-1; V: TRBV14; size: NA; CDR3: ASSQEGQRNTEAF
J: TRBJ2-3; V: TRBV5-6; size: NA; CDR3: ASSWGGLAADTQY
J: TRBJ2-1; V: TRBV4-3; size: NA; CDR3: ASSHLAGGIGEQF
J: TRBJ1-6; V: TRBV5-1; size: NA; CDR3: ASSFGRQGSGSPLH
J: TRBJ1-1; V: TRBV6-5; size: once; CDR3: ASITLMNTEAF
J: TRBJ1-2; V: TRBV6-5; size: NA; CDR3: ASSYAQGIGDYGYT
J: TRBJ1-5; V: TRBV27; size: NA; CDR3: ASSLLSWTGKKDQPQH
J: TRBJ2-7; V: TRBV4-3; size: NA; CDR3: ASSQDSGTGPYEQY
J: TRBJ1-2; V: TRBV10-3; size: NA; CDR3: AISAGRAPYGYT
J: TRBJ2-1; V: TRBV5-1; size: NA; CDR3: ASSLAGGAYNEQF
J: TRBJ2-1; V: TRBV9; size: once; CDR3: ASSGSGRGGHNEQF
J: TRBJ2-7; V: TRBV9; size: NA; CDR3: ASSVAEGSTYEQY
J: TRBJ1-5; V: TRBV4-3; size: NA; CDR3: ASSQATGGRLDQPQH
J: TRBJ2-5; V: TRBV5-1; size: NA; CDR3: ASSLIPRARLQETQY
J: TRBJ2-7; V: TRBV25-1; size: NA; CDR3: ASSGAGGGGIFSYEQY
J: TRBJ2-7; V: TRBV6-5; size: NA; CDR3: ASSYSDRGREQY
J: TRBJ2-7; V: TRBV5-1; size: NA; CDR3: ASSPSGTVSEQY
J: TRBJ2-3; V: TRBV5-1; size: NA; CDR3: ASSPGTGGAGDTQY
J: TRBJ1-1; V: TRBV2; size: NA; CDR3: ASSLPQDSPNTEAF
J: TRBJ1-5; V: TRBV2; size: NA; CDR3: ASKSTPGGNQPQH
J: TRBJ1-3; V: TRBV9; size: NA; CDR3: ASSFGTGSGNTIY
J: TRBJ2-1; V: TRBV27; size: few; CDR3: ASSLGTAPNEQF
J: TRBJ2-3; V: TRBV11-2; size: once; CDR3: ASSLDQGLTDTQY
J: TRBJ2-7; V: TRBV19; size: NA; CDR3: ASSPTSGRAKEQY
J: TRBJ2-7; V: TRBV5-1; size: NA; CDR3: ASSPRQGISYEQY
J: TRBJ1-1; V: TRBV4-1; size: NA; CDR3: ASSHRDPRAEAF
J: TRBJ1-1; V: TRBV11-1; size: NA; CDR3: ASSRKNTEAF
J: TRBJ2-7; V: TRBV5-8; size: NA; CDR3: ASSLAGSYEQY
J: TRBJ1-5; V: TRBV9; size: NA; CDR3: ASSVGWDRYNSNQPQH